A single sample is the source of the 18 T cell receptor beta chains below, sequenced in a study of response to subunit inactivated influenza vaccine. TCRdb ran MiXCR on the RT-PCR reads and lists one entry per CDR3 protein. Found here are roughly 780,000 distinct CDR3 sequences, approximately 17% of them singletons; the top ten hold 9.5% to 13%. Sequencing was performed on PBMCs from blood, taken about 5 days after vaccination. The origin of the receptors is a man in his fifties or sixties who received an inactivated influenza vaccine.

This clonotype was seen a few times. V gene TRBV5-6 combines with J gene TRBJ2-7, with 8 bases aligning to TRBD2. Per the germline V gene, CDR1 is SGHDT and CDR2 is YYEEEE. J gave up 3 bases and V 6 bases, and 11 bases lay outside the gene matches. The CDR3 runs to 15 residues. DNA for the CDR3: TGTGCCAGCAACCCGGGGGGGAGCGGAGGCTACGAGCAGTACTTC. This codes for CASNPGGSGGYEQYF.

Only one count was recorded for this clonotype. This chain uses TRBV28 with TRBJ2-5; 11 bases line up with TRBD2. The CDR3 totals 18 residues. Germline trimming cut 1 base from V and 3 bases from J; bases unmatched to any gene: 10. The germline V gene has CDR1 MDHEN and CDR2 SYDVKM. CDR3 amino acids: CASSLLASGGTTKETQYF. The CDR3 DNA is TGTGCCAGCAGTTTATTGGCTAGCGGGGGGACCACGAAAGAGACCCAGTACTTC.

This clonotype was counted between two and nine times. This sequence joins TRBV7-8 and TRBJ1-2, with TRBD1 matching over 7 bases. Germline V gene sequence: CDR1 SGHVS, CDR2 FQNEAQ. CDR3 length: 16 residues. Trimming removed 1 base from V and 8 bases from J; junction bases left unmatched: 13. Written as DNA, the CDR3 is TGTGCCAGCAGCTTAGTGGAGTCTGGGACAGCGGGGGGCTACACCTTC. Amino acid sequence: CASSLVESGTAGGYTF. The full variable domain, its missing parts supplied by reference TRBV7-8 and TRBJ1-2, is GAGVSQSPRYKVAKRGQDVALRCDPISGHVSLFWYQQALGQGPEFLTYFQNEAQLDKSGLPSDRFFAERPEGSVSTLKIQRTQQEDSAVYLCASSLVESGTAGGYTFGSGTRLTVV.

This clonotype was seen a few times. The J gene is TRBJ2-1, the V gene TRBV12-3 or TRBV12-4; the match to TRBD1 covers 9 bases. This CDR3 has 14 residues. Losses at the gene ends were 8 bases for V and 4 bases for J; bases not matched to a gene: 6. Written as DNA, the CDR3 is TGTGCCAGCGCCACAGGGGGCAAGTACAATGAGCAGTTCTTC. Its protein product is CASATGGKYNEQFF.

A few counts support this clonotype. The J gene is TRBJ2-7, the V gene TRBV6-5; TRBD1 might be the D (6 bases). V lost 6 bases and J lost 2, with 8 bases in between. The CDR3 contains 12 residues. The germline gives CDR1 MNHEY, CDR2 SVGAGI. The CDR3 loop reads CASSNRAYEQYF. The DNA of the CDR3 is TGTGCCAGCAGCAACAGGGCCTACGAGCAGTACTTC.

This clonotype was seen a few times. The chain is built from TRBV12-3 or TRBV12-4 and TRBJ2-3; no clear D gene. This CDR3 has 16 residues. V shed 5 bases and J shed 2 bases, with 17 bases lying between them. CDR3 loop: CASSPRATTSTDTQYF. CDR3 bases: TGTGCCAGCAGTCCTCGGGCCACGACGTCCACAGATACGCAGTATTTT.

This rearrangement joins TRBV18 to TRBJ2-7, with D perhaps TRBD2 (6 bases). Germline lookup yields CDR1 KGHSH and CDR2 LQKENI. The CDR3 length is 15 residues. The V gene lost 5 bases and the J gene lost 1 base, with 15 bases spanning the gap. The CDR3 region is CASSSGTGRSYEQYF. CDR3 in DNA: TGTGCCAGCTCATCCGGGACTGGCCGGTCCTACGAGCAGTACTTC.

This clonotype has a count of ten or more. The V gene is TRBV10-3, the J gene TRBJ2-3; 11 bases map to TRBD1. The V gene's germline CDR1 is ENHRY and CDR2 SYGVKD. CDR3 size: 14 residues. With 4 bases clipped from V and 5 bases from J, the junction kept 2 bases outside the gene matches. The CDR3: CAISGTGGIDTQYF. CDR3 DNA: TGTGCCATCAGTGGGACAGGGGGCATAGATACGCAGTATTTT.

This clonotype showed up just a few times. The chain joins TRBV7-8 to TRBJ2-1, with D possibly being TRBD2 (6 bases). Germline V lookup: CDR1 SGHVS, CDR2 FQNEAQ. The CDR3 contains 15 residues. V was trimmed by 2 bases and J by 9 bases, leaving 17 bases between them. For the CDR3, the DNA is TGTGCCAGCAGCTTACCTTTACTAGCAACCGTTGAGCAGTTCTTC. It specifies CASSLPLLATVEQFF.

The chain recombines TRBV5-5 with TRBJ2-7; a possible D gene is TRBD2 (5 bases). Germline values: CDR1 SGHKS, CDR2 YYEKEE (reference sequence). With 6 bases removed from V and 5 bases from J, the gap between germline ends came to 12 bases. The CDR3 is 12 residues long. The CDR3 DNA reads TGTGCCAGCAACCCAGACGGGGACGAGCAGTACTTC. It specifies CASNPDGDEQYF.

This clonotype has only a few counts. The J gene is TRBJ2-2, the V gene TRBV12-3 or TRBV12-4, with 7 bases that match TRBD1. The CDR3 consists of 13 residues. V was pared by 4 bases and J by 7 bases, with 3 bases of the junction left unmatched. The CDR3 region is CASSSYRGGELFF. The CDR3, as DNA: TGTGCCAGCAGTTCCTACAGGGGCGGGGAGCTGTTTTTT.

In its sample, this clonotype was seen a few times. This sequence joins TRBV4-1 and TRBJ2-7; maybe TRBD1 (6 bases). The length of the CDR3 is 14 residues. CDR1 is MGHRA, CDR2 YSYEKL, per germline. The V end was cut by 0 bases, the J end by 3 bases, with 9 bases between. As DNA, the CDR3 is TGCGCCAGCAGCCAAGATCAGGGGATCTACGAGCAGTACTTC. Protein product: CASSQDQGIYEQYF.

This clonotype was recorded a few times. J is TRBJ2-5 and V is TRBV12-3 or TRBV12-4; possible D gene TRBD1, 5 bases. The CDR3 is made up of 16 amino acids. V dropped 3 bases and J dropped 2 bases, with 16 bases sitting between them. This CDR3 is CASSFGRGRGQETQYF. CDR3 DNA sequence: TGTGCCAGCAGTTTTGGAAGGGGTCGTGGGCAAGAGACCCAGTACTTC.

This clonotype was observed a handful of times. This rearrangement joins TRBV6-2 or TRBV6-3 to TRBJ2-3; TRBD2 matches at 8 bases. Germline loops: CDR1 MNHEY, CDR2 SVGEGT. The CDR3 loop spans 15 amino acids. V lost 5 bases to trimming and J lost 4 bases; unmatched junction nucleotides: 8. CDR3 loop: CASSRGLVAADTQYF. The CDR3 DNA follows: TGTGCCAGCAGTCGGGGACTAGTCGCAGCAGATACGCAGTATTTT.

This clonotype has ten or more counts. The chain couples TRBV7-2 to TRBJ2-7, with D possibly matching TRBD2 (6 bases). The CDR3 consists of 13 residues. The germline gives CDR1 SGHTA, CDR2 FQGNSA. V lost 5 bases to trimming and J lost 5 bases, with 13 bases between them. The CDR3 sequence is CASSPRTGDEQYF. DNA for the CDR3: TGTGCCAGCAGCCCGCGGACGGGGGACGAGCAGTACTTC. Together with reference TRBV7-2 and TRBJ2-7, the CDR3 gives the full variable domain: GAGVSQSPSNKVTEKGKDVELRCDPISGHTALYWYRQSLGQGLEFLIYFQGNSAPDKSGLPSDRFSAERTGGSVSTLTIQRTQQEDSAVYLCASSPRTGDEQYFGPGTRLTVT.

This clonotype was detected many times. V and J are TRBV20-1 and TRBJ2-1; no clear D gene. The germline V and J ends were trimmed by 6 bases and 7 bases, with 10 bases remaining between them. The CDR3 is 11 residues long. In germline, CDR1 is DFQATT, CDR2 SNEGSKA (reference sequence). CDR3 residues: CSASPGNEQFF. In nucleotides, the CDR3 is TGCAGTGCCTCCCCTGGTAATGAGCAGTTCTTC.

V gene TRBV2 combines with J gene TRBJ2-5, with 14 bases lining up with TRBD2. Germline CDR1 reads SNHLY; CDR2 reads FYNNEI. V was pared by 10 bases and J by 5 bases, with 6 bases of the junction left unmatched. The CDR3 is made up of 14 amino acids. CDR3 region: CAIRLAGGKETQYF. The DNA for the CDR3 is TGTGCCATCAGACTAGCGGGGGGGAAGGAGACCCAGTACTTC.

V is TRBV4-3 and J is TRBJ1-1; 11 positions agree with TRBD1. The CDR3 sequence is 15 residues long. Germline V CDR1 and CDR2: LGHNA, YSLEER. With V trimmed by 3 bases and J by 6 bases, 6 bases remained unmatched. CDR3 nucleotide sequence: TGCGCCAGCAGCCACGGGACAGGGGGAGATGCTGAAGCTTTCTTT. Residues: CASSHGTGGDAEAFF.